The following is a T cell receptor (beta chain) sequence with its context. Antigen specificity is unknown. This entry is derived from a study of a mutant IDH1 vaccine in newly diagnosed glioma. Whole-study context: Either 4-6 weeks after radiotherapy alone or alongside temozolomide, vaccination was begun. Previous treatment comprised radiotherapy, temozolomide, or both, mostly both. Week 47 marked visit V13, whereas week 35 marked visit V12.

TCRdb's table, derived via immunoSEQ multiplex PCR, lists solely in-frame clones and lacks some. The sample holds 55,000 to 65,000 clones, about 79% seen once. V was trimmed by 0 bases and J by 5 bases, leaving 13 bases between them. CDR1 is LNHNV and CDR2 is YYDKDF in the germline V gene (reference sequence). The CDR3 runs to 15 residues. As to time point: week 47, end of study. Each vaccine dose was 300 ug of mutant IDH1 20-mer peptide, with topical imiquimod. The vaccination schedule gave patients eight doses in weeks 1, 3, 5, 7, 11, 15, 19 and 23. The source was PBMCs, collected from a glioma patient whose treatment included an IDH1 peptide vaccine. The rearrangement joins TRBV15 to TRBJ2-5; perhaps D is TRBD1 or TRBD2 (6 bases each). This TCR was sampled from a man aged 50-60 years with glioma. The CDR3 loop is CATSRDEGGGETQYF. The DNA for the CDR3 is TGTGCCACCAGCAGAGATGAGGGGGGCGGGGAGACCCAGTACTTC.